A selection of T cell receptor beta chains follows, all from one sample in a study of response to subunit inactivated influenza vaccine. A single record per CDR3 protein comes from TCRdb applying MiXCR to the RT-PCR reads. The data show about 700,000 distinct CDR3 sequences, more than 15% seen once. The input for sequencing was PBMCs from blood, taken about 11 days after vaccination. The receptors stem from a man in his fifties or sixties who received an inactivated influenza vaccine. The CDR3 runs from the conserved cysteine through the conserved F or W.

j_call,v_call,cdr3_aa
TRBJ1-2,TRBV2,CASNTGTVYGYTF
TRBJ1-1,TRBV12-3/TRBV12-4,CASRVTGWNTEAFF
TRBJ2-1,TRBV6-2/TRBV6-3,CASSYLSVGEQFF
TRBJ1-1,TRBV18,CASSPQGLGTEAFF
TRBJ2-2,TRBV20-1,CSARAGALTGELFF
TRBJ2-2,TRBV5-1,CASSSPGLAGDLDTGELFF
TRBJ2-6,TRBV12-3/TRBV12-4,CASSLGGLGGPGANVLTF
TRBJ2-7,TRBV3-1,CASSQPRAGVNEQYF
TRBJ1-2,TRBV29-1,CSVPFGTGKGYGYTF
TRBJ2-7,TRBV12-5,CASAHDFYEQYF
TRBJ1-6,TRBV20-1,CSASKPGQLNSPLHF
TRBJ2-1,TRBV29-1,CSVNTLQGLSYNEQFF
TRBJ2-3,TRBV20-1,CSARRQTSTDTQYF
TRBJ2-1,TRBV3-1,CASSQDNTGYSYNEQFF
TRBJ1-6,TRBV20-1,CSARGTGDNSPLHF
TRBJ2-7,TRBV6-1,CASSDRDSGIYEQYF
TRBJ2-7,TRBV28,CASSPGGPPYYEQYF
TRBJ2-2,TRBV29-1,CSVGTRLTGELFF
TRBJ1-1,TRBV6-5,CASTSRGEMNTEAFF
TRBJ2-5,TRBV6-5,CASSYSAASETQYF
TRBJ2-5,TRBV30,CAWYGGARVWF
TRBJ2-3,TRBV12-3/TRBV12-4,CASSLSGRTDTQYF
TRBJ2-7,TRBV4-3,CASSQDSRQGPYHEQYF
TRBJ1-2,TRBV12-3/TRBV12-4,CASRIPRDGLYRYTF